The 32 T cell receptor beta chains reported below all come from one sample, sequenced in a study of T cells in Graves' hyperthyroidism and ophthalmopathy. TCR beta CDR3 sequences were amplified from RNA transcripts. A first-round RT-PCR of the TCR CDR3 used the HTBI primer set. TCRdb reprocessed the multiplex PCR reads with MiXCR, giving one entry per CDR3 protein. The sample contains 500,000 or so distinct CDR3 sequences, 16% of which appear only once. What was sequenced was blood. These receptors were collected from a woman in her twenties or thirties with Graves' ophthalmopathy.

This clonotype has a count of ten or more. V is TRBV27 and J is TRBJ1-5; 9 bases are a match to TRBD1. Looked up from germline, CDR1 is MNHEY and CDR2 is SMNVEV (reference sequence). The V gene end was trimmed by 2 bases and the J gene end by 5 bases; junction bases not matched to a gene: 13. This CDR3 contains 18 residues. CDR3 region: CASSLPLVRDRDYQPQHF. The CDR3 bases are TGTGCCAGCAGTTTACCTCTCGTCCGGGACAGGGATTATCAGCCCCAGCATTTT.

This clonotype has only a few counts. The chain carries TRBV18 and TRBJ2-1; 9 positions agree with TRBD1. V lost 8 bases to trimming and J lost 8 bases; unmatched junction nucleotides: 10. This CDR3 is built from 14 residues. CDR1 is KGHSH, CDR2 LQKENI, per germline. The DNA for the CDR3 is TGTGCCAGCCAGGGACAGGGAGGTTCATATGAGCAGTTCTTC. This translates into CASQGQGGSYEQFF.

About this clonotype: Being one base from a much bigger clone, this may be a read error. The CDR3 DNA is TGTGCCAGCAGTACTAGACTAGCGGGAGAGAGAGCTGAGCGGTTCTTC. It is translated as CASSTRLAGERAERFF. V is TRBV28 and J is TRBJ2-1; 12 bases match TRBD2. The germline V gene has CDR1 MDHEN and CDR2 SYDVKM. This CDR3 has 16 residues.

The table lists this clonotype with a few counts. The chain carries TRBV20-1 and TRBJ1-4; unclear D gene. Germline V gene data show CDR1 as DFQATT and CDR2 as SNEGSKA (reference sequence). Trimming stripped 4 bases from V and 6 bases from J, with 6 bases between. This CDR3 contains 11 residues. CDR3 nucleotide sequence: TGCAGTGCTATCACGGATGAAAAACTGTTTTTT. Translating it yields CSAITDEKLFF.

At least ten counts were recorded for this clonotype. The chain links TRBV12-3 or TRBV12-4 to TRBJ2-7; D unresolved. The V gene lost 5 bases and the J gene lost 3 bases, with 8 bases spanning the gap. The CDR3 is 12 residues long. The CDR3 reads CASSGPFYEQYF. CDR3 sequence (DNA): TGTGCCAGCAGTGGTCCATTCTACGAGCAGTACTTC.

This clonotype was detected ten times or more. The genes are TRBV28 and TRBJ2-1, with 10 bases matching TRBD2. The J segment lost 1 base and the V segment lost 2 bases, leaving 8 bases of the junction unmatched. CDR1 MDHEN and CDR2 SYDVKM come from the germline V gene. The CDR3 spans 18 residues. The CDR3 DNA follows: TGTGCCAGCAGTTTAGGACTAGCGGCAATATTGTCCTACAATGAGCAGTTCTTC. Translated, it gives CASSLGLAAILSYNEQFF.

This clonotype was picked up many times. V usage is TRBV7-2 and J usage is TRBJ2-6, with D possibly being TRBD1 (5 bases). Germline V gene sequence: CDR1 SGHTA, CDR2 FQGNSA. The CDR3 contains 16 residues. V lost 7 bases to trimming and J lost 0 bases, with 13 bases between them. The CDR3 sequence is CASTTQGFSGANVLTF. CDR3 sequence (DNA): TGTGCCAGCACCACCCAGGGATTCTCTGGGGCCAACGTCCTGACTTTC.

This clonotype has ten or more counts. The chain joins TRBV4-2 to TRBJ2-3; possible D gene TRBD1, 6 bases. Trimming removed 0 bases from V and 2 bases from J, with 15 bases in between. The V gene's germline CDR1 is LGHNA and CDR2 YNFKEQ. The CDR3 runs to 17 residues. CDR3 sequence reads: CASSQEGLGTITDTQYF. CDR3 coding DNA: TGTGCCAGCAGCCAAGAGGGCCTGGGGACAATCACAGATACGCAGTATTTT.

This clonotype was detected ten times or more. The gene calls are TRBV5-1 and TRBJ1-5, with D possibly TRBD1 on 6 matching bases. The CDR3 runs 15 residues. V lost 0 bases and J 5 bases, leaving 12 bases between the germline ends. CDR1 SGHRS and CDR2 YFSETQ come from the germline V gene. The CDR3 here is CASSLGQGKDQPQHF. CDR3 DNA: TGCGCCAGCAGCTTGGGGCAGGGGAAAGATCAGCCCCAGCATTTT.

This clonotype has ten or more counts. This rearrangement joins TRBV6-2 or TRBV6-3 to TRBJ1-4; 10 positions agree with TRBD1. V trimming: 5 bases; J trimming: 8 bases; junction bases outside the gene matches: 17. The CDR3 totals 18 residues. The germline gives CDR1 MNHEY, CDR2 SVGEGT. The CDR3, as DNA: TGTGCCAGCAGTCCGGGACAGGGGCCCTTCGGAGGAAACGAAAAACTGTTTTTT. The encoded protein is CASSPGQGPFGGNEKLFF.

This clonotype was counted a few times. This chain uses TRBV24-1 with TRBJ2-7; TRBD2 is a possible D gene (6 bases). The CDR3 spans 13 residues. CDR1 KGHDR and CDR2 SFDVKD come from the germline V gene. V lost 4 bases and J 3 bases, leaving 9 bases between the germline ends. The CDR3 sequence: CATSETGLYEQYF. The DNA of the CDR3 is TGTGCCACCAGTGAGACGGGACTCTACGAGCAGTACTTC.

This chain uses TRBV6-1 with TRBJ2-3; D remains unclear. This CDR3 comprises 15 residues. The ends were cut back, 6 bases at V and 0 bases at J, with 13 bases in the middle. Germline CDR1 MNHNS, CDR2 SASEGT. The CDR3 loop reads CASRAQASSTDTQYF. The CDR3 DNA is TGTGCCAGCAGAGCCCAGGCGTCGAGCACAGATACGCAGTATTTT.

This clonotype was counted many times. CDR3 DNA: TGTGCCTGGAGGGAGGACAGGGTCGACTATGGCTACACCTTC. It translates to CAWREDRVDYGYTF. The V gene is TRBV30, the J gene TRBJ1-2; 8 bases agree with TRBD1. Germline V gene data show CDR1 as GTSNPN and CDR2 as SVGIG (reference sequence). With V trimmed by 3 bases and J by 3 bases, 6 bases remained unmatched. The CDR3 covers 14 residues.

This clonotype appeared many times. This chain connects TRBV20-1 to TRBJ2-3; D is possibly TRBD2 (7 bases). Germline CDR1 DFQATT, CDR2 SNEGSKA (reference sequence). Deletions cut 4 bases from V and 6 bases from J, with 20 bases between. The CDR3 extends over 15 amino acids. The CDR3 loop is CSAKGGGQSMDTQYF. The CDR3, as DNA: TGCAGTGCTAAGGGGGGGGGGCAATCGATGGATACGCAGTATTTT.

This clonotype was seen repeatedly, ten times or more. This sequence joins TRBV20-1 and TRBJ2-7, with 11 bases lining up with TRBD2. Trimming took 6 bases from V and 4 from J; bases not matched to a gene: 11. Germline loops: CDR1 DFQATT, CDR2 SNEGSKA (reference sequence). This CDR3 is built from 15 residues. CDR3 DNA: TGCAGTGCCCGAGATCATTGGACTAGCGGGTACGAGCAGTACTTC. Its protein product is CSARDHWTSGYEQYF.

The genes are TRBV20-1 and TRBJ1-1; D gene unclear. CDR3 length equals 13 residues. Germline-derived CDR1 and CDR2 are DFQATT and SNEGSKA (reference sequence). Trimming removed 1 base from V and 7 bases from J, with 13 bases in between. The CDR3 region has the DNA TGCAGTGCTAGAGGGGGTCGGGTACTTGAAGCTTTCTTT. Translation: CSARGGRVLEAFF.

At least ten counts were recorded for this clonotype. The V gene is TRBV20-1, the J gene TRBJ2-7; D possibly corresponds to TRBD2 (5 bases). Germline V CDR1 and CDR2: DFQATT, SNEGSKA (reference sequence). The CDR3 loop spans 12 amino acids. Trimming pared 4 bases from V and 3 bases from J, leaving 10 bases between. CDR3: CSATLSGYEQYF. The CDR3 nucleotides are TGCAGTGCTACGTTAAGCGGCTACGAGCAGTACTTC.

The chain carries TRBV19 and TRBJ2-1; D remains ambiguous. The V gene's germline CDR1 is LNHDA and CDR2 SQIVND (reference sequence). V shed 1 base and J shed 3 bases, with 7 bases lying between them. The CDR3 loop spans 14 amino acids. The CDR3 loop is CASSIGAVYNEQFF. The CDR3 DNA sequence: TGTGCCAGTAGTATAGGGGCAGTCTACAATGAGCAGTTCTTC.

About this clonotype: This may arise from a read error, as a much more abundant clone is one base away. The chain combines TRBV27 with TRBJ2-4; TRBD1 aligns across 9 bases. V dropped 6 bases and J dropped 9; count of bases not matched to a gene: 12. Germline V gives CDR1 MNHEY, CDR2 SMNVEV (reference sequence). The CDR3 runs 15 residues. This CDR3 is CASSNTGTGQTIQYF. The CDR3 nucleotides are TGTGCCAGCAGCAACACCGGGACAGGGCAAACCATTCAGTACTTC.

This clonotype was seen a handful of times. V and J are TRBV20-1 and TRBJ1-5; 11 bases line up with TRBD1. The CDR3 has 17 amino acids. V was pared by 2 bases and J by 0 bases, with 6 bases of the junction left unmatched. Germline CDR1 is DFQATT and CDR2 is SNEGSKA (reference sequence). This CDR3 is CSARRRDRGFSNQPQHF. The CDR3 nucleotides read TGCAGTGCTAGACGCCGGGACAGGGGGTTTAGCAATCAGCCCCAGCATTTT.

V usage is TRBV20-1 and J usage is TRBJ2-5; 12 bases fit TRBD2. The CDR3 sequence is 17 residues long. CDR1 and CDR2 from the germline V gene are DFQATT and SNEGSKA (reference sequence). V was pared by 2 bases and J by 0 bases, with 7 bases of the junction left unmatched. The CDR3 DNA reads TGCAGTGCTAGATGGACTAGCGGGGCCGGGTACCAAGAGACCCAGTACTTC. Amino acids: CSARWTSGAGYQETQYF.

This clonotype was seen a few times. The chain couples TRBV4-2 to TRBJ2-2; TRBD2 agrees at 9 bases. Trimming at V came to 4 bases and at J to 3 bases, leaving 6 bases not matched to a gene. Germline values: CDR1 LGHNA, CDR2 YNFKEQ. This CDR3 is built from 16 residues. For the CDR3, the DNA is TGTGCCAGCAGCCCTTTAGCGGGAGAGGACACCGGGGAGCTGTTTTTT. This sequence encodes CASSPLAGEDTGELFF.

V gene TRBV4-2 combines with J gene TRBJ2-1, with TRBD1 as a possible D gene (5 bases). The CDR3 covers 15 residues. Germline CDR1 and CDR2: LGHNA and YNFKEQ. Trimming cost V 0 bases and J 8 bases, with 14 bases left between them. CDR3 amino acids: CASSQDGSWGDEQFF. The CDR3 nucleotides are TGTGCCAGCAGCCAAGACGGCAGCTGGGGCGATGAGCAGTTCTTC.

This clonotype was detected ten times or more. This sequence joins TRBV30 and TRBJ2-1; the D gene is possibly TRBD2 (5 bases). V shed 2 bases and J shed 8 bases, with 13 bases lying between them. CDR3 size: 13 residues. Looked up from germline, CDR1 is GTSNPN and CDR2 is SVGIG (reference sequence). CDR3 in amino acids: CAWSSGTWDEQFF. For the CDR3, the DNA is TGTGCCTGGAGTAGCGGAACCTGGGATGAGCAGTTCTTC.

V and J are TRBV28 and TRBJ2-5, with 8 bases matching TRBD2. Germline assignment: CDR1 MDHEN and CDR2 SYDVKM. This CDR3 region has 17 residues. With 3 bases clipped from V and 4 bases from J, the junction kept 13 bases outside the gene matches. CDR3 sequence: CASSLEGLIGRGETQYF. CDR3 coding DNA: TGTGCCAGCAGTTTGGAGGGGCTCATCGGGAGGGGAGAGACCCAGTACTTC.

This clonotype showed up many times. The chain couples TRBV5-1 to TRBJ2-7, with D maybe TRBD2 (5 bases). V lost 2 bases and J lost 7, with 13 bases in between. Germline CDR1 is SGHRS and CDR2 is YFSETQ. The CDR3 runs to 13 residues. DNA for the CDR3: TGCGCCAGCAGCTTATCCGGGGATCGGGAGCAGTACTTC. Its protein is CASSLSGDREQYF.

This chain links TRBV27 with TRBJ2-2, with D unresolved. This CDR3 comprises 14 residues. The germline V and J ends were trimmed by 2 bases and 3 bases, with 7 bases remaining between them. Per germline, CDR1 MNHEY and CDR2 SMNVEV (reference sequence). CDR3: CASSLNSYTGELFF. CDR3 nucleotides: TGTGCCAGCAGTTTAAACAGTTACACCGGGGAGCTGTTTTTT.

The table lists this clonotype with many counts. The chain uses TRBV27 and TRBJ1-1; D is possibly TRBD1 (6 bases). The V gene's germline CDR1 is MNHEY and CDR2 SMNVEV (reference sequence). Deletions cut 5 bases from V and 2 bases from J, with 12 bases between. CDR3 size: 14 residues. The CDR3 nucleotides read TGTGCCAGCAGTCACGGGACACCAAACACTGAAGCTTTCTTT. Translating it yields CASSHGTPNTEAFF.

In its sample, this clonotype was seen a few times. The genes are TRBV20-1 and TRBJ1-2; 9 bases fit TRBD1. This CDR3 spans 14 amino acids. Per germline, CDR1 DFQATT and CDR2 SNEGSKA (reference sequence). With V trimmed by 6 bases and J by 6 bases, 11 bases remained unmatched. CDR3 sequence reads: CSAEVRDRVDGYTF. The CDR3 DNA sequence: TGCAGTGCAGAGGTCCGGGACAGGGTGGATGGCTACACCTTC.

This clonotype was detected many times. This chain links TRBV27 with TRBJ2-1; 10 bases align to TRBD1. Germline V gene data show CDR1 as MNHEY and CDR2 as SMNVEV (reference sequence). V was clipped by 3 bases and J by 4 bases; unmatched bases: 12. This CDR3 is built from 18 residues. For the CDR3, the DNA is TGTGCCAGCAGTTTTCTCACAGGGACAGGGGAGGGATACAATGAGCAGTTCTTC. Its translation: CASSFLTGTGEGYNEQFF.

V and J are TRBV6-1 and TRBJ1-6; 7 bases line up with TRBD1. V shed 4 bases and J 10 bases; nucleotides not matched to a gene: 4. The germline V gene encodes CDR1 MNHNS and CDR2 SASEGT. The CDR3 totals 13 residues. The CDR3 here is CASSGEGGSPLHF. The CDR3 DNA is TGTGCCAGCAGTGGGGAAGGGGGCTCACCCCTCCACTTT.

The chain's CDR3 is CASANQASTDTQYF. CDR3 coding DNA: TGCGCCAGCGCGAATCAAGCTAGCACAGATACGCAGTATTTT. This chain links TRBV5-1 with TRBJ2-3, with D uncertain. V lost 7 bases and J 0 bases, leaving 12 bases between the germline ends. Germline V CDR1 and CDR2: SGHRS, YFSETQ. CDR3 length: 14 residues.